What follows is one T cell receptor beta chain and its context. The data were taken from a study of blood T cell repertoires in COVID-19. At the level of the study: The samples span acute and convalescent COVID-19 from the United States, Italy and Spain. In each case, the material was cDNA or gDNA derived from T cells, B-cell-depleted T cells, or PBMCs.

Original data processing: Amplified reference gene primers provided the basis for estimating nucleated cell counts. The table came from immunoSEQ multiplex PCR; TCRdb's copy has only in-frame clones and leaves some out. The DNA was the basis for D and trimming; V, J and clone size are from that table. The table has roughly 100,000 clones, just under 85% seen once; the top ten hold around 9.3%. This TCR derives from a man in his sixties or seventies with acute or convalescent COVID-19. Source material: peripheral blood.

Written as DNA, the CDR3 is TGTGCCAGCAGCTCCCCTGACAGGGAAGACACCGGGGAGCTGTTTTTT. Amino acids: CASSSPDREDTGELFF. V usage is TRBV9 and J usage is TRBJ2-2, with TRBD1 matching 7 bases. With 4 bases clipped from V and 3 bases from J, the junction kept 9 bases outside the gene matches. The germline V gene has CDR1 SGDLS and CDR2 YYNGEE. There are 16 residues in the CDR3.